This T cell receptor (beta chain) was found in a study of blood T cells in healthy people across ages. This clonotype was detected only a few times. It was with a sample-barcoded 5' primer and a J-beta primer mix that a second PCR of roughly 7 to 12 cycles was run. Each CDR3 protein gets one entry after TCRdb re-called the 5' RACE reads with MiXCR. The table lists more than 650,000 distinct CDR3 sequences, about 53% of them singletons. The CDR3 sequence is 17 residues long. Germline values: CDR1 KGHSH, CDR2 LQKENI. V lost 1 base to trimming and J lost 3 bases; unmatched junction nucleotides: 10. Sequenced material: blood. The chain joins TRBV18 to TRBJ1-1; 8 nucleotides match TRBD1. This clonotype was obtained from an older man in good health. CDR3 nucleotides: TGTGCCAGCTCACCACGGATCGACAGGGGCGAGGACACTGAAGCTTTCTTT. Translated: CASSPRIDRGEDTEAFF.